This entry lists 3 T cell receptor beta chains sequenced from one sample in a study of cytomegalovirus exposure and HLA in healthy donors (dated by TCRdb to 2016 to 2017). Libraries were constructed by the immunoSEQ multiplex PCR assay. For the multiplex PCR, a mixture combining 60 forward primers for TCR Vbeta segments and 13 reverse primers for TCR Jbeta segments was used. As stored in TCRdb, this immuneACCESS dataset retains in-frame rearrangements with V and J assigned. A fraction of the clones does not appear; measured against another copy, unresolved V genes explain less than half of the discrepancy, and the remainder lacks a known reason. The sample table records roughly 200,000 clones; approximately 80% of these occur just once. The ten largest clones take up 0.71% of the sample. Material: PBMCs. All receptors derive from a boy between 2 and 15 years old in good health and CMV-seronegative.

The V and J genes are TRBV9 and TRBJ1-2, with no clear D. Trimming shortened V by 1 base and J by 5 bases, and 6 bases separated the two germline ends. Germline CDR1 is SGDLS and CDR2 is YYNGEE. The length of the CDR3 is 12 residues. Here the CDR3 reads CASSVSGYGYTF. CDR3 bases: TGTGCCAGCAGCGTATCCGGGTATGGCTACACCTTC. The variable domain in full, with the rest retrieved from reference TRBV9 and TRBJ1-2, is DSGVTQTPKHLITATGQRVTLRCSPRSGDLSVYWYQQSLDQGLQFLIQYYNGEERAKGNILERFSAQQFPDLHSELNLSSLELGDSALYFCASSVSGYGYTFGSGTRLTVV.

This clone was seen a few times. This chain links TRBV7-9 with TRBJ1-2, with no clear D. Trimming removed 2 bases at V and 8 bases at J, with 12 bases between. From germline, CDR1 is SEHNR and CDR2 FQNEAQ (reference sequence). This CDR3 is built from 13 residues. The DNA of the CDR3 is TGTGCCAGCAGCTTACGTGGCCTTCCCGGCTACACCTTC. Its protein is CASSLRGLPGYTF.

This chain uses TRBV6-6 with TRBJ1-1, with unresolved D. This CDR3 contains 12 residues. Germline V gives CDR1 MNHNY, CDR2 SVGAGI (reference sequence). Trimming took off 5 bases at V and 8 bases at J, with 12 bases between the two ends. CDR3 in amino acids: CASSRRREEAFF. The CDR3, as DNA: TGTGCCAGCAGTAGACGGAGAGAAGAAGCTTTCTTT.